Detailed here is one TCR beta chain. Its antigen is currently unknown. These data are taken from a study of beta chain features in type 1 diabetes. Study-wide context: Patients looked much like healthy donors when it came to age, gender and cell yields. Findings and limits, study-wide: Naive, central memory and Treg TCRB repertoires seemed to resemble each other more closely in patients than they did in healthy donors. Among type 1 diabetes patients, VDJ junctions had fewer insertions and more deletions.

Of the isolated RNA, all was reverse transcribed, and so the sequenced material was expressed TCRB transcripts. This table comes from immunoSEQ multiplex PCR, and its TCRdb copy is limited to in-frame clones, with some not included. This table has 200,000 to 250,000 clones, 27% appearing once. The specimen was central memory CD4+ T cells from blood. The TCR sequence derives from a man between 25 and 39 years old in good health.

DNA for the CDR3: TGTGCCTGGAGTCGGGACAGGGATGATCAGCCCCAGCATTTT. It yields the protein CAWSRDRDDQPQHF. The chain couples TRBV30 to TRBJ1-5, with 9 bases that match TRBD1. The germline V gene has CDR1 GTSNPN and CDR2 SVGIG (reference sequence). The trim removed 2 bases at V and 5 bases at J, leaving 4 bases unmatched. The CDR3 contains 14 residues.